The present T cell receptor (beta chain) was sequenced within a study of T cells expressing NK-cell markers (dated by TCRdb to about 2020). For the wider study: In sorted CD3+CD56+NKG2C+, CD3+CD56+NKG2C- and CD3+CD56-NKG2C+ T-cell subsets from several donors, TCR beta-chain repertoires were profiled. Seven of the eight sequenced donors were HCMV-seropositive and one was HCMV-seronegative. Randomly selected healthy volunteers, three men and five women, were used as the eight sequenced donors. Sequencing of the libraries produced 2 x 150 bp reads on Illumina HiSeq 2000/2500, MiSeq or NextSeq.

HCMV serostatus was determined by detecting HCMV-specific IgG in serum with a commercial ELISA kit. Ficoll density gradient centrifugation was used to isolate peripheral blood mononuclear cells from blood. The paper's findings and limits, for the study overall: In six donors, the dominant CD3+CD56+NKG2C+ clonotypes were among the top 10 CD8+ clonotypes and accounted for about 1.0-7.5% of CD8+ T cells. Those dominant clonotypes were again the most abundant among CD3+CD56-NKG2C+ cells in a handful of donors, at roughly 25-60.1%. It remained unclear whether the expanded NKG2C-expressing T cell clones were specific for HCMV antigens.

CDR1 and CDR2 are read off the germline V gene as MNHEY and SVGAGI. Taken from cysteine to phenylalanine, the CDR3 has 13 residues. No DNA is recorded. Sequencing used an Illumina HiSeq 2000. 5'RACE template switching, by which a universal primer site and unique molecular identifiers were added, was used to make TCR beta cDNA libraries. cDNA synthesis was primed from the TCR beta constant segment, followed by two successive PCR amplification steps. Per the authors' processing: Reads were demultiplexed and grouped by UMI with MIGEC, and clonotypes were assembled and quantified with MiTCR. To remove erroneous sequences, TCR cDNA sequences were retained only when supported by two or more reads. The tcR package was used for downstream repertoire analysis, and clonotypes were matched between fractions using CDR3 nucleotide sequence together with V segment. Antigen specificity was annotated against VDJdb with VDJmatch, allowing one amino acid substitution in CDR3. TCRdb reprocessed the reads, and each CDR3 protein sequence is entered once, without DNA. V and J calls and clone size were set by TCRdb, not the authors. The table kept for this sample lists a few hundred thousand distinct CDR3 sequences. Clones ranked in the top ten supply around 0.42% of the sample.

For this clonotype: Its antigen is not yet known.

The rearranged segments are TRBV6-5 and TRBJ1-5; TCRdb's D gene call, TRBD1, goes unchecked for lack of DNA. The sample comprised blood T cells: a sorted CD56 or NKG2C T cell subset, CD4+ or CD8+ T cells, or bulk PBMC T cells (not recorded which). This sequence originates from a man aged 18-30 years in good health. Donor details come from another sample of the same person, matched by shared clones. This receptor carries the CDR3 CASSSTGIQPQHF.